Following are 2 T cell receptor beta chains from one sample sequenced in a study of Tregs in tolerant kidney transplant recipients. Sequencing used immunoSEQ multiplex PCR; TCRdb keeps in-frame clones, though not all of them. This table lists around 48,000 clones. The sample was CD4+ T cells from blood, taken before the transplant. The receptors were gathered from a human donor who received a combined kidney and bone marrow transplant.

Notes on this clone: Coverage ceases 3 residues before the CDR3 finishes, and the germline J gene fills in the end. The V call is TRBV20-1, the J call TRBJ2-7; TRBD2 matches at 8 bases. J was trimmed by 4 bases and V by 3 bases; bases with no gene match: 14. Germline V gives CDR1 DFQATT, CDR2 SNEGSKA (reference sequence). The CDR3 contains 16 residues. The CDR3 loop reads CSASATSGVVGYEQYF. The part of the CDR3 DNA that was read is TGCAGTGCTAGCGCTACTAGCGGAGTCGTTGGGTACGAG.

Worth noting for this clone: The missing CDR3 end, 3 residues past where the read stops, is filled in from the germline J gene. The chain carries TRBV19 and TRBJ2-2; D not resolved. The CDR3 is 15 residues long. The germline V gene has CDR1 LNHDA and CDR2 SQIVND (reference sequence). With 5 bases removed from V and 0 bases from J, the gap between germline ends came to 10 bases. The CDR3 DNA, read in part, is TGTGCCAGTAGTCCAGCGCGAACGAACACCGGGGAG. Amino acid sequence: CASSPARTNTGE. The complete CDR3 protein is CASSPARTNTGELFF.